The 25 T cell receptor beta chains listed next were all sequenced from one sample in a study of CD8 T cells in ankylosing spondylitis. Findings and caveats of the study: What appeared characteristic of ankylosing spondylitis blood was a TCR beta motif of eight highly homologous variants.

TCRdb called the 5' RACE reads again in MiXCR, with one record for every CDR3 protein. Among under 550,000 distinct CDR3 sequences listed, roughly 25% were seen once. Antigen specificity for these receptors is unknown. Input material: blood, either unsorted or a sorted T cell fraction (not recorded which). The receptors stem from a male donor with ankylosing spondylitis.

The chain employs TRBV14 and TRBJ2-7; 8 bases fit TRBD1. Looked up from germline, CDR1 is SGHDN and CDR2 is FVKESK. The length of the CDR3 is 15 residues. V was pared by 4 bases and J by 1 base, with 6 bases of the junction left unmatched. The CDR3 DNA reads TGTGCCAGCAGCCGATTACAGGGGGGTTCCTACGAGCAGTACTTC. Protein: CASSRLQGGSYEQYF.

The V gene is TRBV11-2, the J gene TRBJ2-1, with D perhaps matching TRBD2 (6 bases). CDR3 length equals 12 residues. From germline, CDR1 is SGHAT and CDR2 FQNNGV. V lost 4 bases, J lost 7 bases, and 8 bases lay in between. The CDR3 region has the DNA TGTGCCAGCAGCTCGGAGGGAAATGAGCAGTTCTTC. Protein sequence: CASSSEGNEQFF. The entire variable domain, with the rest obtained from reference TRBV11-2 and TRBJ2-1, is as follows: EAGVAQSPRYKIIEKRQSVAFWCNPISGHATLYWYQQILGQGPKLLIQFQNNGVVDDSQLPKDRFSAERLKGVDSTLKIQPAKLEDSAVYLCASSSEGNEQFFGPGTRLTVL.

The chain employs TRBV27 and TRBJ2-2; tentatively, D is TRBD1 or TRBD2 (5 bases each). CDR3 length: 17 amino acids. V was cut by 3 bases and J by 3 bases, with 17 bases left in between. Germline V CDR1 and CDR2: MNHEY, SMNVEV (reference sequence). This CDR3 is CASSFTGRFVDTGELFF. The CDR3 nucleotides read TGTGCCAGCAGTTTCACGGGGCGGTTTGTGGACACCGGGGAGCTGTTTTTT.

In its sample, this clonotype was seen a few times. As DNA, the CDR3 is TGCGCCAGCAGCTTGGGGGATGCTGCCACTGAAGCTTTCTTT. Encoded protein: CASSLGDAATEAFF. The gene calls are TRBV5-1 and TRBJ1-1; D is unclear. This CDR3 comprises 14 residues. Per the germline V gene, CDR1 is SGHRS and CDR2 is YFSETQ. With 0 bases removed from V and 4 bases from J, the gap between germline ends came to 10 bases.

V usage is TRBV20-1 and J usage is TRBJ2-5; 7 nucleotides align to TRBD2. CDR3 size: 15 residues. The trim removed 3 bases at V and 1 base at J, leaving 8 bases unmatched. Germline loops: CDR1 DFQATT, CDR2 SNEGSKA (reference sequence). Here the CDR3 reads CSASGQTSSQETQYF. As DNA, the CDR3 is TGCAGTGCTAGCGGCCAGACTAGCAGCCAAGAGACCCAGTACTTC.

The V and J genes are TRBV19 and TRBJ1-6, with D possibly being TRBD1 (5 bases). The CDR3 contains 14 residues. V was shortened by 1 base and J by 11 bases, with 12 bases between the two germline ends. CDR1 is LNHDA, CDR2 SQIVND, per germline (reference sequence). The CDR3 loop reads CASSIGGPQAPLHF. CDR3 nucleotide sequence: TGTGCCAGTAGTATAGGGGGCCCCCAAGCACCCCTCCACTTT.

The V gene is TRBV11-3, the J gene TRBJ2-7; D remains unclear. The CDR3 totals 13 residues. CDR1 and CDR2 from the germline V gene are SGHNT and YENEEA. Trimming took off 1 base at V and 7 bases at J, with 11 bases between the two ends. CDR3 DNA: TGTGCCAGCAGCTTAGGGATCCCTGAAGAGCAGTACGTC. Translating it yields CASSLGIPEEQYV.

This clonotype has only a few counts. The V gene is TRBV12-3 or TRBV12-4, the J gene TRBJ2-2; D gene ambiguous. The CDR3 is 10 amino acids. Trimming cost V 7 bases and J 7 bases, with 4 bases left between them. Here the CDR3 reads CASKSGELFF. The CDR3 nucleotides read TGTGCCAGCAAGAGCGGGGAGCTGTTTTTT.

The V and J genes are TRBV5-1 and TRBJ2-3; tentatively, D is TRBD2 (5 bases). V was trimmed by 4 bases and J by 0 bases, leaving 12 bases between them. CDR1 and CDR2 from the germline V gene are SGHRS and YFSETQ. The CDR3 length is 15 residues. Here the CDR3 reads CASSPDWSSTDTQYF. CDR3 in DNA: TGCGCCAGCAGCCCGGACTGGTCTAGCACAGATACGCAGTATTTT.

This clonotype has ten or more counts. This chain uses TRBV5-1 with TRBJ2-1, with 15 bases identical to TRBD2. The CDR3 extends over 20 amino acids. V lost 3 bases to trimming and J lost 7 bases; unmatched junction nucleotides: 17. Germline loops: CDR1 SGHRS, CDR2 YFSETQ. CDR3 protein: CASSSSPGLAGGGLGNEQFF. CDR3 bases: TGCGCCAGCAGCTCTTCCCCGGGACTAGCGGGAGGTGGCCTAGGAAATGAGCAGTTCTTC. Full variable domain (missing parts from reference TRBV5-1 and TRBJ2-1): KAGVTQTPRYLIKTRGQQVTLSCSPISGHRSVSWYQQTPGQGLQFLFEYFSETQRNKGNFPGRFSGRQFSNSRSEMNVSTLELGDSALYLCASSSSPGLAGGGLGNEQFFGPGTRLTVL.

This clonotype appeared a few times. The chain joins TRBV5-1 to TRBJ2-3; a possible D gene is TRBD2 (5 bases). Per germline, CDR1 SGHRS and CDR2 YFSETQ. V lost 7 bases and J 2 bases, leaving 20 bases between the germline ends. The CDR3 extends over 16 amino acids. The CDR3 coding sequence is TGCGCCAGCGCTTCGACCCAGAGGGCATACACAGATACGCAGTATTTT. Encoded protein: CASASTQRAYTDTQYF.

The table lists this clonotype with a few counts. The rearrangement links TRBV3-1 to TRBJ2-1; D is possibly TRBD2 (7 bases). The germline gives CDR1 LGHDT, CDR2 YNNKEL (reference sequence). Deletions cut 0 bases from V and 1 base from J, with 19 bases between. CDR3 length: 19 amino acids. The CDR3 region is CASSQDLGGGPGSYNEQFF. In DNA form, the CDR3 reads TGTGCCAGCAGCCAAGATCTGGGGGGGGGCCCTGGTTCCTACAATGAGCAGTTCTTC.

This chain connects TRBV20-1 to TRBJ2-1; D might be TRBD1 or TRBD2, each matching 6 bases. CDR3 length equals 16 residues. CDR1 and CDR2 (germline): DFQATT, SNEGSKA (reference sequence). The ends were cut back, 1 base at V and 4 bases at J, with 17 bases in the middle. The CDR3 region has the DNA TGCAGTGCTAGAGGCCCAAGGGGGGACGTGTACAATGAGCAGTTCTTC. Translated: CSARGPRGDVYNEQFF.

Of note for this clonotype: Just one base apart from a much larger clone, this may be a read error. The chain combines TRBV24-1 with TRBJ1-2; D remains ambiguous. The V gene's germline CDR1 is KGHDR and CDR2 SFDVKD. Deletions cut 1 base from V and 4 bases from J, with 0 bases between. The CDR3 runs to 11 residues. In DNA form, the CDR3 reads TGTGCCACCAGTGATTTCTATGGCTACACCTTC. It specifies CATSDFYGYTF.

This clonotype turned up a few times. This chain links TRBV3-1 with TRBJ2-1; D is unclear. There are 16 residues in the CDR3. The ends were cut back, 4 bases at V and 8 bases at J, with 21 bases in the middle. Germline CDR1 LGHDT, CDR2 YNNKEL (reference sequence). The CDR3 protein is CASSPSGRSELDEQFF. The CDR3 DNA reads TGTGCCAGCAGCCCCTCCGGTAGGTCAGAGCTCGATGAGCAGTTCTTC.

The chain combines TRBV20-1 with TRBJ1-2; TRBD1 agrees at 8 bases. V dropped 5 bases and J dropped 5; count of bases not matched to a gene: 13. There are 15 residues in the CDR3. CDR1 is DFQATT, CDR2 SNEGSKA, per germline (reference sequence). The CDR3 here is CSASFPQDREYGYTF. The CDR3, as DNA: TGCAGTGCTTCCTTCCCCCAGGACAGGGAATATGGCTACACCTTC.

The V gene is TRBV5-1, the J gene TRBJ2-1; D gene ambiguous. V lost 0 bases to trimming and J lost 4 bases, with 23 bases between them. There are 19 residues in the CDR3. From germline, CDR1 is SGHRS and CDR2 YFSETQ. CDR3 sequence (DNA): TGCGCCAGCAGCTTGGTATTAAGCACTACCGCAATCGATTACAATGAGCAGTTCTTC. Translation: CASSLVLSTTAIDYNEQFF.

This clonotype was recorded a few times. The chain uses TRBV7-7 and TRBJ2-1; 10 nucleotides line up with TRBD2. The V segment lost 5 bases and the J segment 5 bases; nucleotides outside the gene matches: 6. Looked up from germline, CDR1 is SSHAT and CDR2 is FNYEAQ (reference sequence). CDR3 length: 15 amino acids. CDR3 nucleotide sequence: TGTGCCAGCAGCCCAAGACTAGCGGGCAACAATGAGCAGTTCTTC. Residues: CASSPRLAGNNEQFF. The full variable domain, in which reference TRBV7-7 and TRBJ2-1 provide the parts outside the CDR3, is GAGVSQSPRYKVTKRGQDVTLRCDPISSHATLYWYQQALGQGPEFLTYFNYEAQPDKSGLPSDRFSAERPEGSISTLTIQRTEQRDSAMYRCASSPRLAGNNEQFFGPGTRLTVL.

The rearrangement uses TRBV25-1 and TRBJ1-3; D uncertain. CDR1 and CDR2 from the germline V gene are MGHDK and SYGVNS. V lost 1 base and J lost 0, with 4 bases in between. This CDR3 contains 14 residues. As DNA, the CDR3 is TGTGCCAGCAGTGAATTTATCTCTGGAAACACCATATATTTT. Translation gives CASSEFISGNTIYF. Variable domain in full (rest from reference TRBV25-1 and TRBJ1-3): EADIYQTPRYLVIGTGKKITLECSQTMGHDKMYWYQQDPGMELHLIHYSYGVNSTEKGDLSSESTVSRIRTEHFPLTLESARPSHTSQYLCASSEFISGNTIYFGEGSWLTVV.

This chain joins TRBV6-1 and TRBJ2-2; D is perhaps TRBD1 (6 bases). The CDR3 runs 14 residues. Germline V CDR1 and CDR2: MNHNS, SASEGT. Between the trimmed V and J ends, which lost 3 bases and 6 bases, there was a span of 11 bases. CDR3 amino acids: CASSELRGAGELFF. The DNA for the CDR3 is TGTGCCAGCAGTGAGCTCAGGGGTGCCGGGGAGCTGTTTTTT.

This clonotype has ten or more counts. The rearrangement links TRBV5-1 to TRBJ1-6; a possible D gene is TRBD1 (5 bases). This CDR3 spans 14 amino acids. V lost 0 bases and J lost 12, with 13 bases in between. Germline CDR1 reads SGHRS; CDR2 reads YFSETQ. As DNA, the CDR3 is TGCGCCAGCAGCTTGGGATCCAGGGATTTACCCCTCCACTTT. Residues: CASSLGSRDLPLHF.

This clonotype occurred a few times. The V call is TRBV20-1, the J call TRBJ1-5; no clear D. Germline CDR1 is DFQATT and CDR2 is SNEGSKA (reference sequence). This CDR3 has 8 amino acids. The CDR3 DNA sequence: TGCAGCCGACAGCCCCAGCATTTT. The encoded protein is CSRQPQHF.

The CDR3 sequence: CASSLEAVGNTIYF. The CDR3 DNA follows: TGTGCCAGCAGCTTGGAGGCGGTAGGAAACACCATATATTTT. This sequence joins TRBV11-2 and TRBJ1-3; D is ambiguous. There are 14 residues in the CDR3. The germline CDR1 and CDR2 sequences are SGHAT and FQNNGV. V lost 3 bases and J lost 4, with 10 bases in between.

J is TRBJ1-4 and V is TRBV5-1; 7 nucleotides match TRBD1. Trimming took 1 base from V and 8 from J; bases not matched to a gene: 8. The CDR3 is made up of 15 amino acids. Looked up from germline, CDR1 is SGHRS and CDR2 is YFSETQ. CDR3 sequence: CASSLTGTAGEKLFF. The CDR3 DNA follows: TGCGCCAGCAGCTTGACCGGGACAGCAGGAGAAAAACTGTTTTTT.

V gene TRBV4-1 combines with J gene TRBJ2-5; D is unclear. Germline-derived CDR1 and CDR2 are MGHRA and YSYEKL. V was cut by 0 bases and J by 5 bases, with 10 bases left in between. The CDR3 spans 14 residues. The CDR3 sequence is CASSQDLRSETQYF. The CDR3 nucleotides are TGCGCCAGCAGCCAAGATCTTCGTTCGGAGACCCAGTACTTC.